The T cell receptor (beta chain) under discussion was sequenced for a study of identical twins. Trimming shortened V by 0 bases and J by 6 bases, and 4 bases separated the two germline ends. The CDR3 is 12 residues long. Germline V gene data show CDR1 as SGHDT and CDR2 as YYEEEE. cDNA carried unique molecular identifiers, and a universal primer site was added by template switching. TCRdb reanalysed the 5' RACE reads using MiXCR and keeps one entry per CDR3 protein. The sample has some 500,000 distinct CDR3 sequences, approximately 10% seen once. Study results and limitations: Zero-insertion analyses might be partly confounded by invariant T cells like MAIT and iNKT.

This clonotype came up many times. Its antigen is not known. These data were likewise used in another study, on yellow fever vaccine responses in identical twins.

The chain recombines TRBV5-6 with TRBJ2-1, with D unclear. Sequenced material: PBMCs. This TCR came from a young woman in good health. The CDR3 DNA sequence: TGTGCCAGCAGCTTGGACGCCAATGAGCAGTTCTTC. This sequence encodes CASSLDANEQFF.